The 21 T cell receptor beta chains below come from one sample, sequenced in a study of T cell responses to AZD1222 COVID-19 vaccine. The repertoire was sequenced with immunoSEQ multiplex PCR; TCRdb's copy has only in-frame clones and lacks some. In the table there are under 200,000 clones, about 92% of which are singletons. Sequencing used peripheral blood, obtained on day 0 of AZD1222 vaccination. All receptors derive from an adult in good health.

The chain employs TRBV25-1 and TRBJ1-2; D ambiguous. The CDR3 spans 16 residues. Germline CDR1 is MGHDK and CDR2 is SYGVNS. V was trimmed by 3 bases and J by 4 bases, leaving 18 bases between them. The CDR3: CASSELAVPVIYGYTF. The DNA of the CDR3 is TGTGCCAGCAGTGAGTTGGCAGTACCCGTCATCTATGGCTACACCTTC.

This chain links TRBV7-2 with TRBJ1-2; tentatively, D is TRBD1 (5 bases). V was clipped by 2 bases and J by 0 bases, with 13 bases between them. Germline V gene lookup returns CDR1 SGHTA and CDR2 FQGNSA. The length of the CDR3 is 16 residues. CDR3 bases: TGTGCCAGCAGCTTAAGTTTTGGGGGAGCTAACTATGGCTACACCTTC. It yields the protein CASSLSFGGANYGYTF. The whole variable domain, remainder taken from reference TRBV7-2 and TRBJ1-2, is GAGVSQSPSNKVTEKGKDVELRCDPISGHTALYWYRQSLGQGLEFLIYFQGNSAPDKSGLPSDRFSAERTGGSVSTLTIQRTQQEDSAVYLCASSLSFGGANYGYTFGSGTRLTVV.

This clone was detected once. The V and J genes are TRBV14 and TRBJ1-5; D is undetermined. The V end was cut by 5 bases, the J end by 8 bases, with 7 bases between. CDR3 length: 11 amino acids. Germline V lookup: CDR1 SGHDN, CDR2 FVKESK. CDR3 coding DNA: TGTGCCAGCAGCGCAGCGGAGCCCCAGCATTTT. Residues: CASSAAEPQHF. The entire variable domain, with the rest obtained from reference TRBV14 and TRBJ1-5, is as follows: EAGVTQFPSHSVIEKGQTVTLRCDPISGHDNLYWYRRVMGKEIKFLLHFVKESKQDESGMPNNRFLAERTGGTYSTLKVQPAELEDSGVYFCASSAAEPQHFGDGTRLSIL.

V usage is TRBV5-5 and J usage is TRBJ2-7, with D maybe TRBD1 (5 bases). V lost 1 base to trimming and J lost 0 bases, with 11 bases between them. CDR3 size: 15 residues. Germline-derived CDR1 and CDR2 are SGHKS and YYEKEE (reference sequence). CDR3 sequence: CASSLRGVSSYEQYF. The CDR3 region has the DNA TGTGCCAGCAGCTTGAGGGGCGTGAGCTCCTACGAGCAGTACTTC.

The V gene is TRBV11-3, the J gene TRBJ2-3; no definite D call. Germline-derived CDR1 and CDR2 are SGHNT and YENEEA. The CDR3 spans 13 residues. V lost 4 bases to trimming and J lost 14 bases, with 19 bases between them. CDR3 in DNA: TGTGCCAGCAGCTCCGAGCACCACACCCTCACGTATTTT. It specifies CASSSEHHTLTYF. Supplemented by reference TRBV11-3 and TRBJ2-3, the full variable domain reads EAGVVQSPRYKIIEKKQPVAFWCNPISGHNTLYWYLQNLGQGPELLIRYENEEAVDDSQLPKDRFSAERLKGVDSTLKIQPAELGDSAVYLCASSSEHHTLTYFGPGTRLTVL.

This rearrangement joins TRBV6-5 to TRBJ1-1; D unclear. Germline V gene lookup returns CDR1 MNHEY and CDR2 SVGAGI. Trimming left V 6 bases short and J 1 base short, with 12 bases between. The CDR3 is made up of 14 amino acids. The CDR3 here is CASRVLETNTEAFF. CDR3 nucleotide sequence: TGTGCCAGCAGAGTCCTTGAGACGAACACTGAAGCTTTCTTT.

This rearrangement joins TRBV5-6 to TRBJ1-6, with D maybe TRBD1 (5 bases). V lost 4 bases to trimming and J lost 7 bases, with 15 bases between them. This CDR3 comprises 15 residues. Germline CDR1 reads SGHDT; CDR2 reads YYEEEE. CDR3 in amino acids: CASSRGQGRNSPLHF. The CDR3 DNA sequence: TGTGCCAGCAGCCGAGGACAAGGAAGGAATTCACCCCTCCACTTT.

The chain joins TRBV4-1 to TRBJ2-5; D may be TRBD1 or TRBD2 (5 bases each). The CDR3 spans 14 residues. Deletions cut 3 bases from V and 5 bases from J, with 13 bases between. The germline V gene encodes CDR1 MGHRA and CDR2 YSYEKL. The CDR3 spells CASSHDPGTETQYF. The DNA for the CDR3 is TGCGCCAGCAGCCATGATCCAGGGACGGAGACCCAGTACTTC.

V is TRBV23-1 and J is TRBJ1-2; no clear D. TRBV23-1 is labeled an ORF, and its function is uncertain. Deletions cut 4 bases from V and 4 bases from J, with 7 bases between. The CDR3 is 12 residues long. The CDR3 sequence: CASSLTFYGYTF. CDR3 in DNA: TGCGCCAGCAGTCTAACCTTCTATGGCTACACCTTC.

The CDR3 here is CASSPNPGAPQHF. In nucleotides, the CDR3 is TGTGCCAGCAGCCCAAACCCCGGGGCTCCCCAGCATTTT. The chain combines TRBV5-6 with TRBJ1-5, with D possibly TRBD1 on 5 matching bases. V was trimmed by 4 bases and J by 10 bases, leaving 15 bases between them. The CDR3 sequence is 13 residues long. Germline CDR1 reads SGHDT; CDR2 reads YYEEEE.

CDR3 protein: CASSLMGGRQNQPQHF. The CDR3 DNA sequence: TGTGCCAGCAGCCTAATGGGGGGGCGGCAGAATCAGCCCCAGCATTTT. This chain uses TRBV7-2 with TRBJ1-5; possibly TRBD1 for D (6 bases). V lost 5 bases to trimming and J lost 4 bases, with 18 bases between them. This CDR3 has 16 residues. Germline values: CDR1 SGHTA, CDR2 FQGNSA.

This rearrangement joins TRBV2 to TRBJ1-1, with 7 bases lining up with TRBD1. Germline trimming cut 6 bases from V and 2 bases from J; bases unmatched to any gene: 6. Germline V gene lookup returns CDR1 SNHLY and CDR2 FYNNEI. The CDR3 loop spans 14 amino acids. CDR3 sequence: CASSEGASNTEAFF. CDR3 DNA: TGTGCCAGCAGCGAGGGGGCAAGCAACACTGAAGCTTTCTTT. Complete variable domain (other parts from reference TRBV2 and TRBJ1-1): EPEVTQTPSHQVTQMGQEVILRCVPISNHLYFYWYRQILGQKVEFLVSFYNNEISEKSEIFDDQFSVERPDGSNFTLKIRSTKLEDSAMYFCASSEGASNTEAFFGQGTRLTVV.

The chain carries TRBV19 and TRBJ1-5; D unclear. The V and J ends lost 5 bases and 7 bases respectively, with 9 bases between them. The CDR3 is 12 amino acids. Germline CDR1 reads LNHDA; CDR2 reads SQIVND (reference sequence). DNA for the CDR3: TGTGCCAGTAGTCACCGATGGCAGCCCCAGCATTTT. It codes for CASSHRWQPQHF.

The CDR3 region is CASSGPGQTNEKLFF. CDR3 coding DNA: TGTGCCAGCTCTGGACCGGGACAGACTAATGAAAAACTGTTTTTT. The chain recombines TRBV18 with TRBJ1-4; 7 bases line up with TRBD1. Germline V gene data show CDR1 as KGHSH and CDR2 as LQKENI. This CDR3 region has 15 residues. J was trimmed by 2 bases and V by 6 bases; bases with no gene match: 6.

This chain joins TRBV14 and TRBJ2-3; D not certain. Germline CDR1 SGHDN, CDR2 FVKESK. With 3 bases removed from V and 4 bases from J, the gap between germline ends came to 5 bases. This CDR3 region has 12 residues. The CDR3 protein is CASSHPPDTQYF. In nucleotides, the CDR3 is TGTGCCAGCAGCCATCCTCCAGATACGCAGTATTTT.

This sequence joins TRBV28 and TRBJ2-7; tentatively, D is TRBD2 (5 bases). Germline V lookup: CDR1 MDHEN, CDR2 SYDVKM. The CDR3 is made up of 17 amino acids. Trimming pared 3 bases from V and 0 bases from J, leaving 18 bases between. The CDR3: CASSFTSQWRSSYEQYF. CDR3 DNA sequence: TGTGCCAGCAGTTTTACGTCACAGTGGAGGAGCTCCTACGAGCAGTACTTC. Complete variable domain (other parts from reference TRBV28 and TRBJ2-7): DVKVTQSSRYLVKRTGEKVFLECVQDMDHENMFWYRQDPGLGLRLIYFSYDVKMKEKGDIPEGYSVSREKKERFSLILESASTNQTSMYLCASSFTSQWRSSYEQYFGPGTRLTVT.

The chain has TRBV18 and TRBJ1-2; D remains unclear. Per the germline V gene, CDR1 is KGHSH and CDR2 is LQKENI. V dropped 2 bases and J dropped 3 bases, with 7 bases sitting between them. The CDR3 spans 13 residues. The CDR3 sequence: CASSPTGYYGYTF. DNA of the CDR3: TGTGCCAGCTCACCAACCGGGTACTATGGCTACACCTTC. Based on the CDR3 plus reference TRBV18 and TRBJ1-2, the full variable domain is NAGVMQNPRHLVRRRGQEARLRCSPMKGHSHVYWYRQLPEEGLKFMVYLQKENIIDESGMPKERFSAEFPKEGPSILRIQQVVRGDSAAYFCASSPTGYYGYTFGSGTRLTVV.

The CDR3 here is CASTKFDSSEAFF. As DNA, the CDR3 is TGTGCCAGCACAAAGTTTGACAGTTCTGAAGCTTTCTTT. The V gene is TRBV18, the J gene TRBJ1-1; D may be TRBD1 (5 bases). The V end was cut by 8 bases, the J end by 6 bases, with 16 bases between. The CDR3 is 13 residues long. Germline loops: CDR1 KGHSH, CDR2 LQKENI.

The chain's CDR3 is CASSHWIGLAGRPVDTQYF. CDR3 nucleotides: TGTGCCAGCAGCCATTGGATAGGACTAGCGGGACGACCGGTAGATACGCAGTATTTT. The chain carries TRBV3-1 (or the pseudogene TRBV3-2) and TRBJ2-3; 12 bases fit TRBD2. Trimming removed 3 bases from V and 5 bases from J; junction bases left unmatched: 15. Looked up from germline, CDR1 is LGHDT and CDR2 is YNNKEL (reference sequence). The CDR3 loop spans 19 amino acids.

CDR3 amino acids: CASSPGQLQETQYF. The DNA for the CDR3 is TGTGCCAGCAGTCCAGGACAGCTCCAAGAGACCCAGTACTTC. This chain links TRBV5-5 with TRBJ2-5; TRBD1 is a possible D gene (6 bases). The CDR3 is 14 residues long. V was clipped by 5 bases and J by 1 base, with 12 bases between them. Germline CDR1 SGHKS, CDR2 YYEKEE (reference sequence). The full variable domain, with the rest looked up from reference TRBV5-5 and TRBJ2-5, is DAGVTQSPTHLIKTRGQQVTLRCSPISGHKSVSWYQQVLGQGPQFIFQYYEKEERGRGNFPDRFSARQFPNYSSELNVNALLLGDSALYLCASSPGQLQETQYFGPGTRLLVL.

V is TRBV24-1 and J is TRBJ1-2, with 9 bases lining up with TRBD1. This CDR3 is 14 amino acids long. Trimming removed 4 bases from V and 5 bases from J; junction bases left unmatched: 4. Germline V gene data show CDR1 as KGHDR and CDR2 as SFDVKD. The CDR3 nucleotides are TGTGCCACCAGTGACCAAGACAGGGGGTATGGCTACACCTTC. Translated, it gives CATSDQDRGYGYTF.